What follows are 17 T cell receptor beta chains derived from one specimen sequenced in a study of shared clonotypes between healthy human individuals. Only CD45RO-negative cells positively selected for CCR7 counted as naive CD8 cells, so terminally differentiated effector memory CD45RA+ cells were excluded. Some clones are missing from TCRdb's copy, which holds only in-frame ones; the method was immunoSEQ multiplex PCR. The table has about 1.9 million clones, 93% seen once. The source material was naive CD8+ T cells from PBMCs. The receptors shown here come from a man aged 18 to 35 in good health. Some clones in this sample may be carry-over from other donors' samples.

The CDR3 region has the DNA TGCGCCAGCAGCTCACAAAGTGCAGGGTACTATGGCTACACCTTC. This gives the protein CASSSQSAGYYGYTF. The chain has TRBV4-1 and TRBJ1-2; weak D call: TRBD1 (5 bases). Germline V CDR1 and CDR2: MGHRA, YSYEKL. V shed 5 bases and J shed 3 bases, with 16 bases lying between them. The CDR3 totals 15 residues.

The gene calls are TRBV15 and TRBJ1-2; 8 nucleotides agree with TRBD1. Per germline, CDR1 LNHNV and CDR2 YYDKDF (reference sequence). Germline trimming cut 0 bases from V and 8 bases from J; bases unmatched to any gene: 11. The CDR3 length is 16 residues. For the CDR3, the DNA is TGTGCCACCAGCAGAGATATAGGCCAGGGGGCGCGGGGCTACACCTTC. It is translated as CATSRDIGQGARGYTF.

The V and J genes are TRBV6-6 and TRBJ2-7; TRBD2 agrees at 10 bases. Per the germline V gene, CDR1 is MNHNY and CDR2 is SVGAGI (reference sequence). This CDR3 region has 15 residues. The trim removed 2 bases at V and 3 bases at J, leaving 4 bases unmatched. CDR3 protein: CASSYELAGDYEQYF. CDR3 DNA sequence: TGTGCCAGCAGTTACGAGCTAGCGGGAGACTACGAGCAGTACTTC.

CDR3 bases: TGTGCCTGGAGTGTAATGAGAGCCCGTGCAACTAATGAAAAACTGTTTTTT. Translating it yields CAWSVMRARATNEKLFF. This chain links TRBV30 with TRBJ1-4; D is undetermined. The CDR3 covers 17 residues. Per germline, CDR1 GTSNPN and CDR2 SVGIG (reference sequence). V was pared by 0 bases and J by 0 bases, with 14 bases between.

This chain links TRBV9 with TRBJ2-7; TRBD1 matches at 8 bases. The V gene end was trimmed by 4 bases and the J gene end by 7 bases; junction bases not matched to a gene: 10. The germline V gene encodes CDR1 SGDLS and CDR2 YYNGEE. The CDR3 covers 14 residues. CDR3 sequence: CASSPWTGPGEQYF. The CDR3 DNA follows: TGTGCCAGCAGCCCTTGGACAGGGCCAGGGGAGCAGTACTTC.

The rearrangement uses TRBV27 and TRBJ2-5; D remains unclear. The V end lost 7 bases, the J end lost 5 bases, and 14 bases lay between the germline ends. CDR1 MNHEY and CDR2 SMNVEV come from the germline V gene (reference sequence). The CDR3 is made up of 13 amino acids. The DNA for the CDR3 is TGTGCCAGCATGGCCGGTCCTAGGGAGACCCAGTACTTC. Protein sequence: CASMAGPRETQYF.

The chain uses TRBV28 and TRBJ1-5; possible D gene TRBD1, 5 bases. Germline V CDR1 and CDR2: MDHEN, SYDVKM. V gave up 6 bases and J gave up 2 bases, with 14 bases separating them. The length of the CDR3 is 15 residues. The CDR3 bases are TGTGCCAGCAGGCTGGGGCAGAACGGCAATCAGCCCCAGCATTTT. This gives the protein CASRLGQNGNQPQHF.

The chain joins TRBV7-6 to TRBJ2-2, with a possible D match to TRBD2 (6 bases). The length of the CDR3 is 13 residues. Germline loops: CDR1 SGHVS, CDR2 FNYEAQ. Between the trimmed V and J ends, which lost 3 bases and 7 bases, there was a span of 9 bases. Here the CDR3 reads CASSLGGNGELFF. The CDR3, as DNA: TGTGCCAGCAGCTTGGGCGGGAACGGGGAGCTGTTTTTT.

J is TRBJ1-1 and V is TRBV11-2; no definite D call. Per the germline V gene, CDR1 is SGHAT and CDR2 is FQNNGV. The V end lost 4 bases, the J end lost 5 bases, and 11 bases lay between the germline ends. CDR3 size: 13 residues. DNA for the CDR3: TGTGCCAGCAGCTCCCTCAGTAGGACTGAAGCTTTCTTT. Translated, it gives CASSSLSRTEAFF.

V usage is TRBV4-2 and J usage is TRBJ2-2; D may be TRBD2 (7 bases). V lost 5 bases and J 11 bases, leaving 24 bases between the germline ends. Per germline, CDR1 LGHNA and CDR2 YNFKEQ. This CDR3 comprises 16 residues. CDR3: CASSEGGGLASRELFF. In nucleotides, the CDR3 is TGTGCCAGCAGCGAAGGGGGGGGACTCGCCTCTAGAGAGCTGTTTTTT.

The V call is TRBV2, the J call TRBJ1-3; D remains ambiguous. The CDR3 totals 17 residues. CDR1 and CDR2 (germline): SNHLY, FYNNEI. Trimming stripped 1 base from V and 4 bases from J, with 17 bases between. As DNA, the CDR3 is TGTGCCAGCAGTGAAGAGTACGACCCGGGCCTAGGAAACACCATATATTTT. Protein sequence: CASSEEYDPGLGNTIYF.

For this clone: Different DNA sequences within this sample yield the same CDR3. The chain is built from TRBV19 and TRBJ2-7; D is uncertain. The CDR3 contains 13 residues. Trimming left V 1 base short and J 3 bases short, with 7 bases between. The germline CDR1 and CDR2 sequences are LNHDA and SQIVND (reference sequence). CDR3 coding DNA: TGTGCCAGTAGTATAGGAGGCAGCTACGAGCAGTACTTC. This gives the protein CASSIGGSYEQYF.

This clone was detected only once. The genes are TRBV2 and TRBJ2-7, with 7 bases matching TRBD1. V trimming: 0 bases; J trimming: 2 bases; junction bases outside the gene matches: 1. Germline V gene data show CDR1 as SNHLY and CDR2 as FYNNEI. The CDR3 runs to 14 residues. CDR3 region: CASSEADRAYEQYF. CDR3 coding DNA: TGTGCCAGCAGTGAAGCTGACAGGGCCTACGAGCAGTACTTC.

Written as DNA, the CDR3 is TGTGCCAGTAGCAACAGGGGTTTCGGGACCCAGTACTTC. Protein product: CASSNRGFGTQYF. The chain uses TRBV19 and TRBJ2-5; 7 bases are a match to TRBD1. The CDR3 contains 13 residues. Germline CDR1 is LNHDA and CDR2 is SQIVND (reference sequence). V lost 6 bases and J lost 7; bases outside the gene matches: 8.

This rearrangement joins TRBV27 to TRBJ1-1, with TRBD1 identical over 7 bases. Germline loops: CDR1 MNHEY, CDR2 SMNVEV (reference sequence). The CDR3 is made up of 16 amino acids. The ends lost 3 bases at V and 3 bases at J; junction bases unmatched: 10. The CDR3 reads CASSLLPRDSHTEAFF. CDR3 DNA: TGTGCCAGCAGTTTGCTCCCTCGGGACAGCCACACTGAAGCTTTCTTT.

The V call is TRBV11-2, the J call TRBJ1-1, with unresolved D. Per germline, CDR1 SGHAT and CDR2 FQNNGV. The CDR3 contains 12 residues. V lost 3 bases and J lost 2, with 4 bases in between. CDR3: CASSFPNTEAFF. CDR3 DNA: TGTGCCAGCAGCTTTCCTAACACTGAAGCTTTCTTT.

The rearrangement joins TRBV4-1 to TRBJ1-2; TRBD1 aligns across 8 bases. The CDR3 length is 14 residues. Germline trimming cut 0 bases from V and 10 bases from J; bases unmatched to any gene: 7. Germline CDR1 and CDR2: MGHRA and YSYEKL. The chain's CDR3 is CASSQDGRGPDYTF. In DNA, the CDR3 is TGCGCCAGCAGCCAAGATGGCAGGGGGCCTGACTACACCTTC.